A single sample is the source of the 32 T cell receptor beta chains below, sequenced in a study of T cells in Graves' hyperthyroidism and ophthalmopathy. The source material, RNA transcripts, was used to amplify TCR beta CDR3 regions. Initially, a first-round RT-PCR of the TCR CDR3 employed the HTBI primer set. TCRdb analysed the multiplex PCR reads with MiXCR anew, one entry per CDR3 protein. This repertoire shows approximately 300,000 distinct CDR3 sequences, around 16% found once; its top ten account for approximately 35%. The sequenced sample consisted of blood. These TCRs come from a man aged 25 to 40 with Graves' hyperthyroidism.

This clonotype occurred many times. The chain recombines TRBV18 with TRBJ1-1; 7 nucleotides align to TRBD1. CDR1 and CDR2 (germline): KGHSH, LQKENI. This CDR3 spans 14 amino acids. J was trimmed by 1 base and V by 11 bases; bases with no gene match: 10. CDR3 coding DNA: TGTGCCGGCCACGAACGACAGGGGAACACTGAAGCTTTCTTT. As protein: CAGHERQGNTEAFF.

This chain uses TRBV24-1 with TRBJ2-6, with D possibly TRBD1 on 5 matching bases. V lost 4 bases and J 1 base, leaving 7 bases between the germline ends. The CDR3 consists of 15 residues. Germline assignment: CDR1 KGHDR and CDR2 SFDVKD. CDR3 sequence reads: CATSDQGSGANVLTF. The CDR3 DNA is TGTGCCACCAGTGACCAGGGTTCTGGGGCCAACGTCCTGACTTTC.

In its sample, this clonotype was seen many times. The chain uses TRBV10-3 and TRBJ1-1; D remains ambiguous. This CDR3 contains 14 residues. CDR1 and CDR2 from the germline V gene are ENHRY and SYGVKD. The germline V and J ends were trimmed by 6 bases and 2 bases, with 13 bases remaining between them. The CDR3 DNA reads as TGTGCCATCAGCATTACCGGGGTCAACACTGAAGCTTTCTTT. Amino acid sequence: CAISITGVNTEAFF.

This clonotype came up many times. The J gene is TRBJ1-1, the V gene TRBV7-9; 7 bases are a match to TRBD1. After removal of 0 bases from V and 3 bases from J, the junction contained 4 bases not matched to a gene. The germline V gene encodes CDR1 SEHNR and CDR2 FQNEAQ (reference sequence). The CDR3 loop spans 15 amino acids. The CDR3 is CASSLASGGDTEAFF. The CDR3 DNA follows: TGTGCCAGCAGCTTAGCGTCAGGGGGGGACACTGAAGCTTTCTTT.

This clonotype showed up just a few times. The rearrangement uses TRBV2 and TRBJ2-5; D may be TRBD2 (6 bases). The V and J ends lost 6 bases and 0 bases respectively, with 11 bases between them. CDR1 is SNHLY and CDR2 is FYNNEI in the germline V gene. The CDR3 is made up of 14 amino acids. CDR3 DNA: TGTGCCAGCAGACTTCTAGCGAACCAAGAGACCCAGTACTTC. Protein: CASRLLANQETQYF.

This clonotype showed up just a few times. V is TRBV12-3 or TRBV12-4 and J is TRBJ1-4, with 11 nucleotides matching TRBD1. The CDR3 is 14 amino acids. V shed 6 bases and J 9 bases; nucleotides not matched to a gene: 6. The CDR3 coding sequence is TGTGCCAGCAGACCGGGACAGGGGGGACAAAAACTGTTTTTT. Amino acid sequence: CASRPGQGGQKLFF.

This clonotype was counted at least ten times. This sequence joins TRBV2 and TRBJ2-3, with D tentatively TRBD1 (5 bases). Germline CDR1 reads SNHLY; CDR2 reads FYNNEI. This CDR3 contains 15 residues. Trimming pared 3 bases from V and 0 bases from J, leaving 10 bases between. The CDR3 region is CASSDDRTSTDTQYF. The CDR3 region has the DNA TGTGCCAGCAGTGACGACAGAACGAGCACAGATACGCAGTATTTT.

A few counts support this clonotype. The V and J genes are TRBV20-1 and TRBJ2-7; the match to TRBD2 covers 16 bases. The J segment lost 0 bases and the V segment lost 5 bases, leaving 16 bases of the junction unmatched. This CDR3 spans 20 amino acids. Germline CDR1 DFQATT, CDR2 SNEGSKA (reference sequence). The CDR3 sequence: CSASTGSGLAGGTSSYEQYF. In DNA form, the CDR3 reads TGCAGTGCTTCTACGGGCTCGGGACTAGCGGGAGGGACGAGCTCCTACGAGCAGTACTTC.

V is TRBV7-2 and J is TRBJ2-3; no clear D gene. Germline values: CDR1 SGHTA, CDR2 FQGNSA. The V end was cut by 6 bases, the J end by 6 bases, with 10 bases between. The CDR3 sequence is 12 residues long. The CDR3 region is CASSYNGDTQYF. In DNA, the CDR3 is TGTGCCAGCAGTTACAACGGGGATACGCAGTATTTT.

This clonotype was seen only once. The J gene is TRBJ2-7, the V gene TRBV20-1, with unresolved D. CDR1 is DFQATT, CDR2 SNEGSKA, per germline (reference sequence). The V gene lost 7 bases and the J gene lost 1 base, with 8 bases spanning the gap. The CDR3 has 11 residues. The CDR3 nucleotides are TGCAGTGTTTCCCCGTCCTACGAGCAGTACTTC. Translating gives CSVSPSYEQYF.

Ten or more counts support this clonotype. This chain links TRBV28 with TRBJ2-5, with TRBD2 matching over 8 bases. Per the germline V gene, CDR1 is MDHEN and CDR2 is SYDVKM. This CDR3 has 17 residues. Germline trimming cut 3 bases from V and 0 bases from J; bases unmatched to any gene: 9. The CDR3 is CASSFLGLAGYQETQYF. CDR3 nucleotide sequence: TGTGCCAGCAGTTTTTTAGGGCTAGCGGGTTACCAAGAGACCCAGTACTTC.

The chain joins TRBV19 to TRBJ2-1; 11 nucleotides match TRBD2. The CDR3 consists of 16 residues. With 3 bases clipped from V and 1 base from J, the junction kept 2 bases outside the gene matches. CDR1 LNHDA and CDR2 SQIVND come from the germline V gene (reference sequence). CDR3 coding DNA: TGTGCCAGTAGTATGACTAGCGGGATTTCCTACAATGAGCAGTTCTTC. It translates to CASSMTSGISYNEQFF.

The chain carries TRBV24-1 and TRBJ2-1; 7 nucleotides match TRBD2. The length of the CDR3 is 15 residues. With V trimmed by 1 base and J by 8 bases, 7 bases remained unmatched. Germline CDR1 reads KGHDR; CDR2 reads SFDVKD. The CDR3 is CATSDFRGRDHEQFF. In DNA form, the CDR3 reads TGTGCCACCAGTGATTTTCGGGGGAGGGACCATGAGCAGTTCTTC.

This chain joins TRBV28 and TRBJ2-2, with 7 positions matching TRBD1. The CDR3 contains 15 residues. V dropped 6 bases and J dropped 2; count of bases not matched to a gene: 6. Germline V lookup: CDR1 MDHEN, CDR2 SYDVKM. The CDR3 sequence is CASRDGQVNTGELFF. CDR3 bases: TGTGCCAGCAGGGACGGACAGGTTAACACCGGGGAGCTGTTTTTT.

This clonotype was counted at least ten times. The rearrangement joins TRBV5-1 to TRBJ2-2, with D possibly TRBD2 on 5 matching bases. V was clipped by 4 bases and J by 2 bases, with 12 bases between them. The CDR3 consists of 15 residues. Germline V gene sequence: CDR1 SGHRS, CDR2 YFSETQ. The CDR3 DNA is TGCGCCAGCAGCCCCCGGGATGCCAACACCGGGGAGCTGTTTTTT. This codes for CASSPRDANTGELFF.

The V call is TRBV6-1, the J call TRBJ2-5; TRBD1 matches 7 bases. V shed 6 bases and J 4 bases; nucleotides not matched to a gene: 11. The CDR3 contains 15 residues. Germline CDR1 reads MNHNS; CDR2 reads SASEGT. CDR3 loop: CASSELTGVGETQYF. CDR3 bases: TGTGCCAGCAGCGAACTCACAGGGGTGGGAGAGACCCAGTACTTC.

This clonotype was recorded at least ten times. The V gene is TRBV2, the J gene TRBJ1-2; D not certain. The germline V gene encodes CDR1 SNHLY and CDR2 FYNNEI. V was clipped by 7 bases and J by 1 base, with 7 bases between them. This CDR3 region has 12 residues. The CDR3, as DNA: TGTGCCAGCACGATCAGTAACTATGGCTACACCTTC. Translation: CASTISNYGYTF.

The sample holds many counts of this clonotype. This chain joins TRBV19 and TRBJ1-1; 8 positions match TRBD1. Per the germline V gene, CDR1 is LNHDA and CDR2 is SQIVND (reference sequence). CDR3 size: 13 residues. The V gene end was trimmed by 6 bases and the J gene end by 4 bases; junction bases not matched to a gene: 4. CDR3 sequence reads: CASRDRGGTEAFF. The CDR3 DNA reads TGTGCCAGTAGAGACAGGGGAGGCACTGAAGCTTTCTTT. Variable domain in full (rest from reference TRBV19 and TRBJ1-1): DGGITQSPKYLFRKEGQNVTLSCEQNLNHDAMYWYRQDPGQGLRLIYYSQIVNDFQKGDIAEGYSVSREKKESFPLTVTSAQKNPTAFYLCASRDRGGTEAFFGQGTRLTVV.

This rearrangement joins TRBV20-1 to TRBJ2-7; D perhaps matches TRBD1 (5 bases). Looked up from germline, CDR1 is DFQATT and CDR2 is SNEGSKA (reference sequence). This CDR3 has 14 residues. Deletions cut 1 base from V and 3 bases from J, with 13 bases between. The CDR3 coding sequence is TGCAGTGCTAGAGGACAGACCGACCACTACGAGCAGTACTTC. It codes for CSARGQTDHYEQYF.

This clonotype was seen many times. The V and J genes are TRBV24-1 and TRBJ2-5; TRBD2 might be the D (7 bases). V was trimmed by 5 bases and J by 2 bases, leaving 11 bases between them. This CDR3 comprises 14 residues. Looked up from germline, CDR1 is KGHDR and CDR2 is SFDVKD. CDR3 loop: CATSGGGAQETQYF. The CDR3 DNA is TGTGCCACCAGTGGGGGGGGGGCTCAAGAGACCCAGTACTTC.

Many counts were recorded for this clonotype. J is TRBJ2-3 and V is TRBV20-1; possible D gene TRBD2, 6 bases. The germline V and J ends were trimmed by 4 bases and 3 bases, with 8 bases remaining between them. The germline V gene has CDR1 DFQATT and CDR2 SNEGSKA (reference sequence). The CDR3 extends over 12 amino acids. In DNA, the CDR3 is TGCAGTGCTACTGCGGGAACAGATACGCAGTATTTT. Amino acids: CSATAGTDTQYF.

The CDR3 reads CASSSPLRANGELFF. The CDR3 DNA reads as TGTGCCAGCAGTTCCCCTCTTCGAGCTAACGGGGAGCTGTTTTTT. The V and J genes are TRBV12-3 or TRBV12-4 and TRBJ2-2, with D uncertain. This CDR3 has 15 amino acids. V was trimmed by 4 bases and J by 7 bases, leaving 16 bases between them.

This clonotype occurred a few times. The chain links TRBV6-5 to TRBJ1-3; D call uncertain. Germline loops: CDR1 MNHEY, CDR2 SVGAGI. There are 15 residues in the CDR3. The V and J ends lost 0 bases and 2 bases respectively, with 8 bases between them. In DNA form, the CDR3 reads TGTGCCAGCAGTTACTCGTCATTGACTGGAAACACCATATATTTT. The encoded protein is CASSYSSLTGNTIYF.

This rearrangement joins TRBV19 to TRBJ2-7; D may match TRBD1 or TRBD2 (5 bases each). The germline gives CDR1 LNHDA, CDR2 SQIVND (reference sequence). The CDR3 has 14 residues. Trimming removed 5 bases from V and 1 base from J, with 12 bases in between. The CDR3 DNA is TGTGCCAGTAGTCCCTGGGACCAGTCCTACGAGCAGTACTTC. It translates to CASSPWDQSYEQYF.

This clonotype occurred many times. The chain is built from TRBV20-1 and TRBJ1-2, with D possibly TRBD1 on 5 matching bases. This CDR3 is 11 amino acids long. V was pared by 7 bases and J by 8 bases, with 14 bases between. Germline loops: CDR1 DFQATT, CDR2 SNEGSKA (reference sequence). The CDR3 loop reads CSGGRGEGYTF. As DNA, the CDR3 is TGCAGTGGGGGTCGGGGCGAGGGCTACACCTTC.

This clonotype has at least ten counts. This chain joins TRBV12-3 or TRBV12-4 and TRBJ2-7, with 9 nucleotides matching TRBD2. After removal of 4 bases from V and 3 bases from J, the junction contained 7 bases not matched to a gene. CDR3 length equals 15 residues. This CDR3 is CASSSLAGGNYEQYF. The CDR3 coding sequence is TGTGCCAGCAGTTCTCTGGCGGGAGGGAACTACGAGCAGTACTTC.

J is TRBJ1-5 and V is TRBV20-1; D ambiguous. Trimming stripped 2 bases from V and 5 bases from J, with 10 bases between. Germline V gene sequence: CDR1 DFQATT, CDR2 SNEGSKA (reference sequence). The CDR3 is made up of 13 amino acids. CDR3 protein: CSARPSRDQPQHF. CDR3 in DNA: TGCAGTGCTAGACCCTCACGGGATCAGCCCCAGCATTTT.

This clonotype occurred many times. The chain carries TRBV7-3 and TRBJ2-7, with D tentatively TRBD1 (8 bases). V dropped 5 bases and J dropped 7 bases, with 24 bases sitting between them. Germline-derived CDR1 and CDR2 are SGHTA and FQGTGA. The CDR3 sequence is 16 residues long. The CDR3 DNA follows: TGTGCCAGCAGCCTCACAGGGGGGGCTTCGCTGAGTGAGCAGTACTTC. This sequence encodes CASSLTGGASLSEQYF. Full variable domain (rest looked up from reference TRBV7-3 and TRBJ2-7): GAGVSQTPSNKVTEKGKYVELRCDPISGHTALYWYRQSLGQGPEFLIYFQGTGAADDSGLPNDRFFAVRPEGSVSTLKIQRTERGDSAVYLCASSLTGGASLSEQYFGPGTRLTVT.

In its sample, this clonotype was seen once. CDR3 protein: CASSEFAGGLPPGSPLHF. In DNA, the CDR3 is TGTGCCAGCAGTGAATTCGCCGGTGGGTTACCTCCGGGTTCACCCCTCCACTTT. The V call is TRBV25-1, the J call TRBJ1-6; unclear D gene. Per germline, CDR1 MGHDK and CDR2 SYGVNS. V lost 1 base and J lost 9, with 22 bases in between. The CDR3 spans 18 residues.

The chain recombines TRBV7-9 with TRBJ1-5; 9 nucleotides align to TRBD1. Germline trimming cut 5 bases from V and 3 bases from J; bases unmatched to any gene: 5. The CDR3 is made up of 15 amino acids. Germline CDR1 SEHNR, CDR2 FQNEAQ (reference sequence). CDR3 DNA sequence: TGTGCCAGCAGCCACGACAGGGGGTTCAATCAGCCCCAGCATTTT. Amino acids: CASSHDRGFNQPQHF.

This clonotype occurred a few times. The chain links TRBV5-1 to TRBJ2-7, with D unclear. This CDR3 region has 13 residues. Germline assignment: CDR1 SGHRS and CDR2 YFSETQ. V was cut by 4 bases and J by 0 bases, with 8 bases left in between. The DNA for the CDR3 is TGCGCCAGCAGCCCCGCGGTCTCCTACGAGCAGTACTTC. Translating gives CASSPAVSYEQYF. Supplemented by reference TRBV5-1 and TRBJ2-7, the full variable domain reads KAGVTQTPRYLIKTRGQQVTLSCSPISGHRSVSWYQQTPGQGLQFLFEYFSETQRNKGNFPGRFSGRQFSNSRSEMNVSTLELGDSALYLCASSPAVSYEQYFGPGTRLTVT.

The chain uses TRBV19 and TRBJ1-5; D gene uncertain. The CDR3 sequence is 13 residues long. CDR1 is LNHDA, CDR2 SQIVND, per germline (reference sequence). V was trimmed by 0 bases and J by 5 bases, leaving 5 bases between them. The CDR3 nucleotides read TGTGCCAGTAGTATAGAACAAGATCAGCCCCAGCATTTT. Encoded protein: CASSIEQDQPQHF.